The present T cell receptor (beta chain) was sequenced within a study of blood T cells in healthy people across ages. Whole-study context: Template switching picked up about one barcoded beta molecule for each two T cells.

The germline V and J ends were trimmed by 2 bases and 1 base, with 8 bases remaining between them. Germline loops: CDR1 ENHRY, CDR2 SYGVKD. The CDR3 covers 14 residues. A second PCR, run for roughly 6 to 11 cycles, used a sample-barcoded 5' primer plus a J-beta primer mix. Each of the cDNA molecules was tagged by a template-switch adaptor with 12 random nucleotides. TCRdb used MiXCR to reprocess the 5' RACE reads, holding one entry per CDR3 protein. The sample holds 780,000 or so distinct CDR3 sequences; just over 55% are singletons and the top ten take 20% to 30%. In terms of origin and age, donors were healthy Caucasian individuals from Russia aged roughly 6 to 100. For every donor, a draw yielded around 10 milliliters of peripheral blood.

The receptor was derived from a man in his forties or fifties in good health. The sample was blood. The chain links TRBV10-3 to TRBJ2-5, with TRBD2 as a possible D gene (5 bases). Here the CDR3 DNA reads TGTGCCATCAGTGAGGGACGGGGCCAAGAGACCCAGTACTTC. It yields the protein CAISEGRGQETQYF.